A single sample gave rise to the 9 T cell receptor beta chains below, sequenced in a study of immune evolution from preneoplasia to lung adenocarcinoma. Assay used: immunoSEQ multiplex PCR; TCRdb lists only in-frame clones, some missing. Counted here are 4,000 or so clones, approximately 81% occurring once; the ten biggest clones make up 8.8%. Sequenced: FFPE adjacent normal lung tissue. These TCRs come from a person aged 70 to 85 with lung adenocarcinoma.

In its sample, this clone was seen a few times. CDR3 sequence reads: CASSVSGLANYGYTF. CDR3 nucleotides: TGTGCCAGCAGCGTATCTGGCCTAGCTAACTATGGCTACACCTTC. The chain is built from TRBV9 and TRBJ1-2; D unclear. The CDR3 runs 15 residues. Trimming pared 1 base from V and 0 bases from J, leaving 10 bases between. The germline gives CDR1 SGDLS, CDR2 YYNGEE.

This chain links TRBV5-1 with TRBJ2-5; 7 bases line up with TRBD1. The trim removed 4 bases at V and 2 bases at J, leaving 5 bases unmatched. The CDR3 totals 14 residues. Germline V gene sequence: CDR1 SGHRS, CDR2 YFSETQ. The CDR3 here is CASSLGTAQETQYF. The DNA of the CDR3 is TGCGCCAGCAGCCTAGGGACAGCGCAAGAGACCCAGTACTTC.

For the CDR3, the DNA is TGTGCCAGCAAACAGGGCCACACCGGGGAGCTGTTTTTT. This codes for CASKQGHTGELFF. V and J are TRBV28 and TRBJ2-2; D might be TRBD1 (6 bases). From germline, CDR1 is MDHEN and CDR2 SYDVKM. V lost 7 bases to trimming and J lost 3 bases, with 9 bases between them. The length of the CDR3 is 13 residues.

This sequence joins TRBV5-1 and TRBJ1-3; TRBD1 is a possible D gene (6 bases). CDR1 and CDR2 from the germline V gene are SGHRS and YFSETQ. This CDR3 has 19 residues. The ends were cut back, 2 bases at V and 0 bases at J, with 21 bases in the middle. CDR3 sequence reads: CASSFPRGRLFLSGNTIYF. The CDR3 region has the DNA TGCGCCAGCAGCTTCCCCAGGGGAAGATTATTTCTCTCTGGAAACACCATATATTTT.

This chain connects TRBV6-5 to TRBJ2-5, with TRBD2 matching 11 bases. Germline values: CDR1 MNHEY, CDR2 SVGAGI. The CDR3 has 16 amino acids. J was trimmed by 3 bases and V by 2 bases; bases with no gene match: 5. The CDR3 DNA follows: TGTGCCAGCAGTTACGGGGTACTAGCGGGAGAAGAGACCCAGTACTTC. Protein product: CASSYGVLAGEETQYF.

The genes are TRBV6-5 and TRBJ2-7; 8 bases line up with TRBD1. V lost 6 bases and J lost 1; bases outside the gene matches: 5. Looked up from germline, CDR1 is MNHEY and CDR2 is SVGAGI. The CDR3 runs to 14 residues. The CDR3: CASRSRDRSYEQYF. The CDR3 DNA follows: TGTGCCAGCAGGTCACGGGACAGGTCCTACGAGCAGTACTTC.

In its sample, this clone is large. V usage is TRBV5-1 and J usage is TRBJ2-3; 13 positions agree with TRBD2. The trim removed 1 base at V and 4 bases at J, leaving 12 bases unmatched. The CDR3 is 19 amino acids. Germline loops: CDR1 SGHRS, CDR2 YFSETQ. CDR3 in amino acids: CASSLTGTSGKGRADTQYF. For the CDR3, the DNA is TGCGCCAGCAGCTTGACCGGGACTAGCGGGAAAGGAAGGGCAGATACGCAGTATTTT.

This clone was picked up a small number of times. This chain joins TRBV5-1 and TRBJ2-7, with D possibly being TRBD2 (7 bases). Germline values: CDR1 SGHRS, CDR2 YFSETQ. This CDR3 spans 14 amino acids. The ends were cut back, 0 bases at V and 5 bases at J, with 12 bases in the middle. The CDR3 nucleotides read TGCGCCAGCAGCTTGGGGCGGGGGCTTGACGAGCAGTACTTC. This codes for CASSLGRGLDEQYF.

J is TRBJ2-4 and V is TRBV27; D is possibly TRBD1 (5 bases). The CDR3 has 12 amino acids. Germline CDR1 is MNHEY and CDR2 is SMNVEV (reference sequence). With 7 bases removed from V and 2 bases from J, the gap between germline ends came to 6 bases. For the CDR3, the DNA is TGTGCCAGCACAGGGACCAAAAACATTCAGTACTTC. Residues: CASTGTKNIQYF.